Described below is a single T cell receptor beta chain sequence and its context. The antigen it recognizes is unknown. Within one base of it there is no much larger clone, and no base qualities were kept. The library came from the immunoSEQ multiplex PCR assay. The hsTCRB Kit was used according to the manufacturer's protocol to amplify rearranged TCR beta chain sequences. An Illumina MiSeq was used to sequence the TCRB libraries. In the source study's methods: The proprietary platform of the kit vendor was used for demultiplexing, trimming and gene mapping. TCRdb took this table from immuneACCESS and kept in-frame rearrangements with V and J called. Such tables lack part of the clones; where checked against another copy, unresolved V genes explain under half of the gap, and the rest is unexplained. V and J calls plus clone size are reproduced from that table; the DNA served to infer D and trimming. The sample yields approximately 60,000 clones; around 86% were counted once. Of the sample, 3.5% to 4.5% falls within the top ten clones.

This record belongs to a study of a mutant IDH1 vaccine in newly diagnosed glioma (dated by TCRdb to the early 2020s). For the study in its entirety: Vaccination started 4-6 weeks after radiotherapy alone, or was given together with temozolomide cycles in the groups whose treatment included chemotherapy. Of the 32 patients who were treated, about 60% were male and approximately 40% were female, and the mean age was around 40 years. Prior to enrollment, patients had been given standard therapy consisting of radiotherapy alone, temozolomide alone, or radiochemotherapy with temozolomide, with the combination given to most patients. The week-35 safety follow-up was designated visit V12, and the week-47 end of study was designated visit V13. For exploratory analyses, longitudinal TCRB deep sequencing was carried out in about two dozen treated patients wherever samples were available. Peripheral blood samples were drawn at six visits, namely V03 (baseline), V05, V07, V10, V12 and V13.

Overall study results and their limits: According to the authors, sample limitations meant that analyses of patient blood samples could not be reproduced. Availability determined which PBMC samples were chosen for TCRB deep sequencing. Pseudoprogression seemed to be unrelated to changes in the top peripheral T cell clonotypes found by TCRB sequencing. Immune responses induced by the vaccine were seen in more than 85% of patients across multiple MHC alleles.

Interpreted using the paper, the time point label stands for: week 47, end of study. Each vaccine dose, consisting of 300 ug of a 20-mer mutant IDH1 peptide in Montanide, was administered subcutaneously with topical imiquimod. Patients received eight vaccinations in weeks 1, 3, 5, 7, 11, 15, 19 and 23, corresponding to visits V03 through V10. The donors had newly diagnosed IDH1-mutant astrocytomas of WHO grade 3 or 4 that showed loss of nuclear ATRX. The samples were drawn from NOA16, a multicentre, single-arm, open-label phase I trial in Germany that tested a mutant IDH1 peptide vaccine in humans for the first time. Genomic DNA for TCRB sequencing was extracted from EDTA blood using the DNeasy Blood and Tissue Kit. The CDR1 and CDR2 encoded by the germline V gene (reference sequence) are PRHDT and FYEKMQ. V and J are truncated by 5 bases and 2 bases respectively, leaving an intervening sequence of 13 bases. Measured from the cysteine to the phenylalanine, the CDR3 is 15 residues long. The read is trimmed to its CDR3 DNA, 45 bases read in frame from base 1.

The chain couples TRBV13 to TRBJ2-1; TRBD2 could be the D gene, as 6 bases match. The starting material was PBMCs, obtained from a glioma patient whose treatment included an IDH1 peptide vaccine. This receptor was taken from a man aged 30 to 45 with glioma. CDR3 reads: CASSRVVAAYNEQFF. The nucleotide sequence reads TGTGCCAGCAGCCGGGTAGTAGCGGCCTACAATGAGCAGTTCTTC.